This is a list of T cell receptor beta chains from one sample in a study of blood T cell repertoires in COVID-19. The data were produced by immunoSEQ multiplex PCR, yet TCRdb's version contains in-frame clones alone and is incomplete. The profile covers over 80,000 clones, with 80% to 90% appearing a single time and 17% taken by the ten largest. The material sequenced was peripheral blood. The receptor set was obtained from a woman aged 60-75 years with acute or convalescent COVID-19. The CDR3 runs from the conserved cysteine through the conserved F or W.

j_call | v_call | cdr3_length | cdr3_aa
TRBJ2-3 | TRBV5-1 | 15 | CASSLSVGASDTQYF
TRBJ2-1 | TRBV30 | 14 | CAWTIAGGTSEQFF
TRBJ2-2 | TRBV9 | 17 | CASSGGRKAGLPGELFF
TRBJ1-2 | TRBV19 | 13 | CASRQGTNYGYTF
TRBJ1-4 | TRBV6-6 | 15 | CASSYYSATNEKLFF
TRBJ2-7 | TRBV11-2 | 15 | CASSLGTGASYEQYF
TRBJ1-1 | TRBV6-1 | 14 | CASSDTPHRGEAFF
TRBJ2-5 | TRBV7-6 | 15 | CASSLGLAGKETQYF
TRBJ2-2 | TRBV6-2/TRBV6-3 | 17 | CASSSSGSIGGTGELFF
TRBJ2-3 | TRBV7-8 | 18 | CASSLTPFAGVSTDTQYF
TRBJ2-1 | TRBV10-1 | 14 | CASSVRGVPNEQFF
TRBJ1-1 | TRBV28 | 15 | CASSLTKQGNTEAFF
TRBJ1-3 | TRBV6-1 | 13 | CASSEQTGNTIYF
TRBJ1-6 | TRBV25-1 | 14 | CASRGTGGGWPLHF
TRBJ2-3 | TRBV10-1 | 15 | CASKKPGEYTDTQYF
TRBJ1-5 | TRBV19 | 15 | CASSVQGQENQPQHF
TRBJ1-2 | TRBV19 | 14 | CASIRGQINYGYTF
TRBJ1-2 | TRBV30 | 13 | CAWSVAGGNAYTF
TRBJ2-6 | TRBV3-1/TRBV3-2 | 16 | CASSQTGYSGANVLTF
TRBJ2-7 | TRBV24-1 | 13 | CATSADSTYEQYF
TRBJ1-2 | TRBV6-1 | 13 | CASSEGVLYGYTF
TRBJ2-1 | TRBV21-1 | 17 | CASSKELAGASYNEQFF
TRBJ2-7 | TRBV5-1 | 14 | CASSPGQVSGEQYF
TRBJ2-1 | TRBV24-1 | 15 | CATSGGLAGHNEQFF
TRBJ2-7 | TRBV27 | 16 | CASSPLASGSFHEQYF
TRBJ2-3 | TRBV6-2/TRBV6-3 | 14 | CASSYSALADTQYF
TRBJ2-2 | TRBV5-4 | 16 | CASSQGQGGGSGELFF
TRBJ2-7 | TRBV28 | 16 | CASSLFGGTFSYEQYF
TRBJ1-2 | TRBV6-5 | 14 | CASSYGGQGYGYTF
TRBJ1-6 | TRBV25-1 | 15 | CASERDGGSNSPLHF
TRBJ2-1 | TRBV11-3 | 13 | CASSPTSGSEQFF
TRBJ1-5 | TRBV7-2 | 15 | CASSMGQGAAEPQHF
TRBJ2-7 | TRBV20-1 | 13 | CSASSGVRYEQYF
TRBJ2-3 | TRBV9 | 16 | CASPGTSGEGTDTQYF
TRBJ2-5 | TRBV7-9 | 13 | CASRARDKETQYF
TRBJ1-4 | TRBV2 | 13 | CASRSERNEKLFF
TRBJ1-2 | TRBV2 | 11 | CASSDERGYTF
TRBJ2-7 | TRBV7-9 | 14 | CASSLGRVGYEQYF
TRBJ2-1 | TRBV12-3/TRBV12-4 | 11 | CASSLVDEQFF
TRBJ1-1 | TRBV30 | 14 | CAWSRGSTNTEAFF
TRBJ1-2 | TRBV6-1 | 16 | CASSAPSSGVRYGYTF
TRBJ2-7 | TRBV6-5 | 15 | CASRRLDPSAYEQYF
TRBJ2-2 | TRBV6-2/TRBV6-3 | 17 | CASSYPTGGPDTGELFF
TRBJ1-2 | TRBV7-2 | 15 | CASSLKVQTTHGYTF
TRBJ2-7 | TRBV24-1 | 15 | CATSDPGQGTGEQYF
TRBJ2-2 | TRBV7-7 | 14 | CASSTHPNTGELFF
TRBJ1-2 | TRBV6-5 | 15 | CASSFGTDNNYGYTF
TRBJ1-3 | TRBV5-1 | 14 | CASSWGQGKDTIYF
TRBJ1-2 | TRBV4-2 | 14 | CASSPSGENYGYTF
TRBJ2-1 | TRBV24-1 | 14 | CATNRQGASDEQFF